The entry below describes one T cell receptor beta chain. Its target is unknown. This sample includes further DNA sequences coding for the same CDR3. There are 14 residues in the CDR3. Germline values: CDR1 LNHDA, CDR2 SQIVND (reference sequence). Trimming took 2 bases from V and 2 from J; bases not matched to a gene: 0. This entry is derived from a study of shared clonotypes between healthy human individuals. CD45RO-negative, CCR7-selected cells formed the naive CD8 fraction, which excluded terminally differentiated effector memory CD45RA+ cells. This table comes from immunoSEQ multiplex PCR, and its TCRdb copy is limited to in-frame clones, with some not included. The repertoire holds under 600,000 clones, with roughly 98% as singletons. Study outcomes and limitations: A limitation of the genetic and exposure-history diversity represented arose from few donors. Several donors showed sharing of approximately 4.7% of naive CD4 clonotypes.

This chain joins TRBV19 and TRBJ2-7, with 10 bases that match TRBD2. The sequence derives from a young man in good health. Sequencing used naive CD8+ T cells sorted from blood. CDR3 in amino acids: CASSITSGTYEQYF. CDR3 coding DNA: TGTGCCAGTAGTATAACTAGCGGGACCTACGAGCAGTACTTC.